The 20 T cell receptor beta chains given below trace back to one sample, sequenced in a study of blood T cells in healthy people across ages. A J-beta primer mix and a sample-barcoded 5' primer were used in a second PCR of roughly 6 to 12 cycles. TCRdb used MiXCR to reprocess the 5' RACE reads, holding one entry per CDR3 protein. The sample has some 1.5 million distinct CDR3 sequences; roughly 27% are singletons. Sequenced sample: blood. These receptors were taken from a woman in her 30s in good health.

This clonotype came up a few times. The chain joins TRBV12-3 or TRBV12-4 to TRBJ2-3; D is possibly TRBD2 (5 bases). This CDR3 has 15 residues. Trimming cost V 9 bases and J 2 bases, with 18 bases left between them. In DNA, the CDR3 is TGTGCCAGTGCCCGGGAAGGCCGCTACACAGATACGCAGTATTTT. Translating gives CASAREGRYTDTQYF.

The chain joins TRBV10-1 to TRBJ2-2; the D is unclear. The germline gives CDR1 WNHNN, CDR2 SYGVQD (reference sequence). V lost 2 bases, J lost 4 bases, and 8 bases lay in between. The CDR3 runs 14 residues. DNA for the CDR3: TGCGCCAGCAGTGAGGCAGGAGCCACCGGGGAGCTGTTTTTT. Protein sequence: CASSEAGATGELFF.

The rearrangement links TRBV6-5 to TRBJ2-7; 9 bases are a match to TRBD2. V shed 5 bases and J 0 bases; nucleotides not matched to a gene: 5. Per germline, CDR1 MNHEY and CDR2 SVGAGI. This CDR3 region has 15 residues. In DNA form, the CDR3 reads TGTGCCAGCAGTGGGACTAGCTCCAGCTCCTACGAGCAGTACTTC. Translation: CASSGTSSSSYEQYF.

The CDR3 bases are TGTGCCAGCAGCCAGACAGGGACTGCTAGTGATGGCTACACCTTC. Translating it yields CASSQTGTASDGYTF. This chain links TRBV12-3 or TRBV12-4 with TRBJ1-2; 7 nucleotides match TRBD1. The trim removed 6 bases at V and 6 bases at J, leaving 13 bases unmatched. There are 15 residues in the CDR3.

This clonotype has ten or more counts. The V gene is TRBV29-1, the J gene TRBJ2-6, with unresolved D. The germline V and J ends were trimmed by 0 bases and 1 base, with 7 bases remaining between them. Germline lookup yields CDR1 SQVTM and CDR2 ANQGSEA. The CDR3 loop spans 15 amino acids. The CDR3 sequence is CSVEDHYSGANVLTF. CDR3 in DNA: TGCAGCGTTGAAGATCATTATTCTGGGGCCAACGTCCTGACTTTC.

This clonotype was detected only a few times. The CDR3 DNA reads TGTGCCAGCAGCTCCCCCACTAGCGGGCGGACTTACGAGCAGTACTTC. Translated, it gives CASSSPTSGRTYEQYF. The gene calls are TRBV7-2 and TRBJ2-7; 9 positions agree with TRBD2. Germline trimming cut 4 bases from V and 4 bases from J; bases unmatched to any gene: 11. Per the germline V gene, CDR1 is SGHTA and CDR2 is FQGNSA. CDR3 size: 16 residues.

Details on this clonotype: One end of the junction does not line up with germline, which may come from a read error. The V gene is TRBV5-6, the J gene TRBJ2-3, with 10 bases aligning to TRBD2. This CDR3 is built from 15 residues. The germline CDR1 and CDR2 sequences are SGHDT and YYEEEE. The CDR3 nucleotides are TGTGCCAGCAGCTTGGTCCTAGCGGGGGCAGATGCGCAGTATTTT. Its protein product is CASSLVLAGADAQYF.

This clonotype has just one count. The rearrangement uses TRBV30 and TRBJ1-4, with D possibly matching TRBD1 (5 bases). The germline CDR1 and CDR2 sequences are GTSNPN and SVGIG (reference sequence). The CDR3 sequence is 14 residues long. The V end lost 3 bases, the J end lost 8 bases, and 16 bases lay between the germline ends. CDR3 in amino acids: CAWRERGVGEKLFF. The CDR3 coding sequence is TGTGCCTGGAGGGAAAGGGGCGTTGGCGAAAAACTGTTTTTT.

This sequence joins TRBV9 and TRBJ1-5, with TRBD1 identical over 9 bases. The CDR3 covers 15 residues. Trimming at V came to 0 bases and at J to 4 bases, leaving 2 bases not matched to a gene. The germline V gene has CDR1 SGDLS and CDR2 YYNGEE. The CDR3 sequence is CASSVDGTGNQPQHF. The CDR3 coding sequence is TGTGCCAGCAGCGTAGACGGGACAGGGAATCAGCCCCAGCATTTT.

The rearrangement joins TRBV20-1 to TRBJ2-3; TRBD2 might be the D (5 bases). The V gene lost 8 bases and the J gene lost 4 bases, with 19 bases spanning the gap. From germline, CDR1 is DFQATT and CDR2 SNEGSKA (reference sequence). The CDR3 spans 14 residues. The CDR3 nucleotides read TGCAGTTGTCGACGGGAAAGTTATTCAGATACGCAGTATTTT. Its protein product is CSCRRESYSDTQYF.

About this clonotype: A read error may be the cause here, since a much bigger clone is one base away. The CDR3 nucleotides read TGTGCCACCGGTGATTCAGACAGCCCTACGAAGCAGTACTTC. Its translation is CATGDSDSPTKQYF. The rearrangement joins TRBV24-1 to TRBJ2-7, with D perhaps TRBD1 (5 bases). CDR1 KGHDR and CDR2 SFDVKD come from the germline V gene. The CDR3 extends over 14 amino acids.

The chain is built from TRBV12-3 or TRBV12-4 and TRBJ1-1; possible D gene TRBD1, 5 bases. The CDR3 has 13 amino acids. The V end lost 5 bases, the J end lost 5 bases, and 12 bases lay between the germline ends. The DNA of the CDR3 is TGTGCCAGCAGTCCTCAGGGAAAGACTGAAGCTTTCTTT. Translating it yields CASSPQGKTEAFF.

V and J are TRBV9 and TRBJ2-7; TRBD2 might be the D (5 bases). The end of the DNA aligns better with TRBJ2-5, so the J call may be wrong. The length of the CDR3 is 14 residues. Per the germline V gene, CDR1 is SGDLS and CDR2 is YYNGEE. CDR3: CASSVDGVSETQYF. The CDR3 DNA follows: TGTGCCAGCAGCGTAGACGGGGTCTCTGAGACCCAGTACTTC.

The rearrangement links TRBV7-3 to TRBJ2-3, with unresolved D. The CDR3 is made up of 15 amino acids. Looked up from germline, CDR1 is SGHTA and CDR2 is FQGTGA. Trimming cost V 4 bases and J 4 bases, with 15 bases left between them. For the CDR3, the DNA is TGTGCCAGCAGCTCCCCGAGCACCGAGCCAGATACGCAGTATTTT. It yields the protein CASSSPSTEPDTQYF.

For this clonotype: A single base separates this from a much larger clone, so it may be a read error. This chain joins TRBV6-5 and TRBJ2-1; 8 bases are a match to TRBD1. The germline CDR1 and CDR2 sequences are MNHEY and SVGAGI. The CDR3 consists of 15 residues. V dropped 4 bases and J dropped 13; count of bases not matched to a gene: 15. The DNA for the CDR3 is TGTGCCAGCAGTTTGACAACAGGGGGGCAGGAGACCCAGTTCTTC. Translation gives CASSLTTGGQETQFF.

About this clonotype itself: One end of the junction fails to match germline, which may point to a read error. The chain combines TRBV9 with TRBJ2-7, with D possibly TRBD2 on 6 matching bases. The J call may be faulty, since TRBJ2-5 better matches the DNA end. The CDR3 is 15 residues long. Germline-derived CDR1 and CDR2 are SGDLS and YYNGEE. The DNA for the CDR3 is TGTGTCAGCAGCGTATTTCCGGGCCGGGGAGGGACCCAGTACTTC. Protein: CVSSVFPGRGGTQYF.

This chain links TRBV5-6 with TRBJ2-3; D ambiguous. Trimming pared 10 bases from V and 4 bases from J, leaving 16 bases between. The CDR3 runs to 13 residues. Germline assignment: CDR1 SGHDT and CDR2 YYEEEE. The CDR3: CAGDLGRADTQYF. CDR3 coding DNA: TGTGCCGGCGATCTCGGGCGCGCAGATACGCAGTATTTT.

This clonotype was observed a few times. The V gene is TRBV9, the J gene TRBJ2-5, with 9 bases identical to TRBD1. Losses at the gene ends were 3 bases for V and 5 bases for J; bases not matched to a gene: 5. The length of the CDR3 is 14 residues. Per the germline V gene, CDR1 is SGDLS and CDR2 is YYNGEE. Here the CDR3 reads CASSARTGVETQYF. The CDR3 nucleotides read TGTGCCAGCAGCGCCCGGACAGGGGTGGAGACCCAGTACTTC.

The V gene is TRBV5-6, the J gene TRBJ2-2; D gene uncertain. V was shortened by 6 bases and J by 3 bases, with 9 bases between the two germline ends. The CDR3 contains 13 residues. Germline V lookup: CDR1 SGHDT, CDR2 YYEEEE. CDR3 coding DNA: TGTGCCAGCATCTTACTTTACACCGGGGAGCTGTTTTTT. This translates into CASILLYTGELFF.

The chain carries TRBV14 and TRBJ1-1; unclear D gene. CDR3 length: 13 amino acids. Per the germline V gene, CDR1 is SGHDN and CDR2 is FVKESK. V was clipped by 4 bases and J by 11 bases, with 17 bases between them. The CDR3 loop reads CASSPPGPFWAFF. For the CDR3, the DNA is TGTGCCAGCAGCCCTCCCGGGCCTTTTTGGGCTTTCTTT. The full variable domain, with the rest looked up from reference TRBV14 and TRBJ1-1, is EAGVTQFPSHSVIEKGQTVTLRCDPISGHDNLYWYRRVMGKEIKFLLHFVKESKQDESGMPNNRFLAERTGGTYSTLKVQPAELEDSGVYFCASSPPGPFWAFFGQGTRLTVV.